This T cell receptor beta chain is from a study of shared clonotypes between healthy human individuals (dated by TCRdb to between 2020 and 2021). Regarding the study in general: A couple of women and three men aged 18 to 49 years were included in the cohort. Per donor, three plates each were used for CD4 naive and CD4 memory, two for CD8 naive, and one for CD8 memory. Libraries were prepared and TCR repertoires were sequenced by different laboratories using diverse techniques, in order to increase sequencing depth and limit assay-specific biases. Each donor's leukapheresis produced roughly between roughly 0.85 and 10 billion PBMCs. To estimate repertoire size and how much clonotype sharing occurs between individuals, the study deeply sequenced the blood TCR repertoires of five healthy adults.

General study outcomes and caveats: Sampling was restricted to blood, and TCR repertoires in tissues likely differ from the TCR repertoires found in blood. Based on pairwise subsampling, the degree of clonotype sharing among donors was expected to be affected by sequencing depth. The genetic and exposure-history diversity represented was limited by the small number of donors. About 4.5% of naive CD4, 3% to 4% of naive CD8, approximately 2% of memory CD4, and around 0.42% of memory CD8 clonotypes were shared across a few donors. Compared with non-shared clonotypes, clonotypes shared by all four sorted-subset donors had higher generation probabilities. Larger estimated clonotype richness was generally found for naive subsets than for memory subsets. Even with the large sequencing depth, rarefaction of the sorted-subset datasets indicated that sequencing was incomplete.

Using the deep immunoSEQ assay, TCR CDR3 regions were amplified from genomic DNA by multiplex PCR. For each cell subset, the extracted genomic DNA was distributed evenly across all wells of several immunoSEQ 96-well plates, and each plate served as one replicate. Each replicate PCR for sorted subsets received about 220 ng genomic DNA, equal to about 30,000 T cell genomes. The purified libraries were quantified using a Qubit 3.0 fluorometer, sized with a Bioanalyzer 2100, and then quantified again using the KAPA Library Quantification kit. Each immunoSEQ 96-well plate was sequenced on its own single-read 150-cycle Illumina NextSeq 550 flow cell. As for the authors' bioinformatics: Because the immunoSEQ output held only junctional sequences and lacked quality scores, the filtering could not match the filtering applied to full-length reads. Sequences were annotated with PyIR, a Python wrapper for IgBLAST v1.9, using IMGT germline references to assign V/J genes and CDR3. Any read was removed if the V/J assignment was weak (E-value above 1e-6), the CDR3 was missing, or the read contained stop codons, out-of-frame junctions, or ambiguous translated residues. V3J clonotypes were defined by identical inferred V gene, J gene, and CDR3 amino acid sequence. To compute the percentage overlap between repertoires, the number of shared unique clonotypes was divided by the size of the smaller repertoire. Repertoire richness was assessed with RTK rarefaction, the Chao1 estimator, and Recon v2.1 estimates of unobserved clonotypes. Generation probabilities were computed with OLGA for all TCRbeta clonotypes obtained by the gDNA method from a handful of donors. TCRdb's version of the immuneACCESS table is confined to in-frame rearrangements and falls short of the full clone set. An unresolved V gene accounts for under half of the shortfall where checked; the remainder is of unknown origin. The V and J calls and clone size were taken over from that table, and D and trimming were inferred from the DNA. The sample table contains nearly 1,000,000 clones; only one count was recorded for 70% to 85% of them. Together, the top ten hold around 1.5% of the sample.

The donors were healthy, HIV-negative adults who had no recently reported acute infections or vaccinations. Every donor was a Caucasian adult living in Nashville, Tennessee, USA. CD4+ T cells were enriched by magnetic negative selection, after which naive cells were positively selected on CD45RA and the negative fraction was taken as the memory subset. After blood collection by leukapheresis, PBMCs were isolated using Ficoll-Histopaque density gradient centrifugation and then cryopreserved in the vapor phase of liquid nitrogen. Analytical flow cytometry was used to check the purity and quantity of every magnetically sorted T cell population. Each sorted fraction had its genomic DNA isolated and then quantified by UV absorbance on a Nanodrop 2000c. V is shortened by 2 bases, J by 12 bases, and the region joining them spans 11 bases. The cysteine opens and the phenylalanine closes a CDR3 of 12 amino acids. Only the CDR3 DNA is retained, 36 bases long and in frame from the first base. Looking up the germline V gene (reference sequence) yields CDR1 SGHNT and CDR2 YYREEE.

Only a few counts were recorded for this clone. Its antigen is still unknown. Per-nucleotide qualities are absent, and no much larger clonotype sits a single base away. The sample was memory CD4+ T cells sorted from blood. Per the publication, the cell subset or site label means: CD45RA-negative fraction. This sequence uses TRBV5-4 and TRBJ1-4; the D gene is unclear. The receptor comes from a man younger than 30 in good health. The CDR3 corresponds to CASSLGFGELFF. The sequenced DNA is TGTGCCAGCAGCTTAGGGTTCGGGGAACTGTTTTTT. Beyond the CDR3, the reference TRBV5-4 and TRBJ1-4 genes provide the residues; the full variable domain reads: ETGVTQSPTHLIKTRGQQVTLRCSSQSGHNTVSWYQQALGQGPQFIFQYYREEENGRGNFPPRFSGLQFPNYSSELNVNALELDDSALYLCASSLGFGELFFGSGTQLSVL.